One sample yielded the 12 T cell receptor beta chains listed below, sequenced in a study of technical replicates of blood from four donors. TCRdb's copy holds only in-frame clones and misses some; the assay was immunoSEQ multiplex PCR. Of tens of thousands of clones in the sample, approximately 86% were seen once. The specimen sequenced was PBMCs. Source of these receptors: a human donor in good health. Some clones in this sample may be carry-over from other donors' samples.

J is TRBJ2-3 and V is TRBV9; TRBD1 matches at 11 bases. Germline assignment: CDR1 SGDLS and CDR2 YYNGEE. CDR3 length: 15 amino acids. Trimming removed 4 bases from V and 7 bases from J; junction bases left unmatched: 8. Written as DNA, the CDR3 is TGTGCCAGCAGCCCAGGACAGGGGGCCCCGAATACGCAGTATTTT. This sequence encodes CASSPGQGAPNTQYF.

The chain links TRBV19 to TRBJ1-3; D possibly corresponds to TRBD1 (6 bases). Germline CDR1 and CDR2: LNHDA and SQIVND (reference sequence). The CDR3 contains 15 residues. V lost 7 bases, J lost 0 bases, and 13 bases lay in between. The CDR3 DNA reads as TGTGCCAGTATTTATGGGGGCGGCTCTGGAAACACCATATATTTT. This gives the protein CASIYGGGSGNTIYF.

This sequence joins TRBV9 and TRBJ1-4, with D maybe TRBD1 (5 bases). V gave up 3 bases and J gave up 8 bases, with 17 bases separating them. Germline V gene lookup returns CDR1 SGDLS and CDR2 YYNGEE. The CDR3 is 15 amino acids. The DNA for the CDR3 is TGTGCCAGCAGCGCCCAAGGGGCGTCTGGGGAAAAACTGTTTTTT. This translates into CASSAQGASGEKLFF.

CDR3: CAISEFLAGGETQYF. Here the CDR3 DNA reads TGTGCCATCAGTGAGTTCCTAGCGGGAGGAGAGACCCAGTACTTC. The chain employs TRBV10-3 and TRBJ2-5; 11 bases are shared with TRBD2. This CDR3 comprises 15 residues. Germline trimming cut 1 base from V and 4 bases from J; bases unmatched to any gene: 2. Germline V lookup: CDR1 ENHRY, CDR2 SYGVKD.

CDR3 amino acids: CASSLAGGRETQYF. The CDR3 DNA reads TGTGCCAGCAGCTTAGCGGGGGGGCGGGAGACCCAGTACTTC. This chain connects TRBV7-2 to TRBJ2-5; weak D call: TRBD2 (7 bases). Germline CDR1 SGHTA, CDR2 FQGNSA. The V and J ends lost 0 bases and 5 bases respectively, with 10 bases between them. This CDR3 is built from 14 residues.

The CDR3 here is CASSWEGGNEQFF. In DNA form, the CDR3 reads TGTGCCAGCAGCTGGGAGGGGGGCAATGAGCAGTTCTTC. The chain joins TRBV11-3 to TRBJ2-1; D perhaps matches TRBD2 (7 bases). Germline V CDR1 and CDR2: SGHNT, YENEEA. V shed 4 bases and J shed 6 bases, with 10 bases lying between them. This CDR3 comprises 13 residues.

The gene calls are TRBV4-3 and TRBJ2-1, with 14 positions matching TRBD2. Trimming at V came to 6 bases and at J to 5 bases, leaving 12 bases not matched to a gene. The CDR3 contains 18 residues. CDR1 LGHNA and CDR2 YSLEER come from the germline V gene. CDR3 DNA sequence: TGCGCCAGCAGTCAATCGACTAGCGGGGGGGTGGGCCACAATGAGCAGTTCTTC. Its translation is CASSQSTSGGVGHNEQFF.

The count of this clone is one. This chain links TRBV27 with TRBJ1-4; the match to TRBD1 covers 8 bases. J was trimmed by 7 bases and V by 9 bases; bases with no gene match: 10. CDR1 is MNHEY, CDR2 SMNVEV, per germline (reference sequence). The CDR3 is 14 amino acids. CDR3 nucleotides: TGTGCCAGTGCGACAGGGGAGTTGTTTGAAAAACTGTTTTTT. As protein: CASATGELFEKLFF.

The chain recombines TRBV19 with TRBJ2-7; D is uncertain. Looked up from germline, CDR1 is LNHDA and CDR2 is SQIVND (reference sequence). V was trimmed by 4 bases and J by 3 bases, leaving 10 bases between them. The CDR3 is made up of 13 amino acids. CDR3 bases: TGTGCCAGTAGTAGAGGCCAGTTCTACGAGCAGTACTTC. Protein sequence: CASSRGQFYEQYF.

The chain couples TRBV4-3 to TRBJ2-1; 12 bases match TRBD2. The CDR3 totals 15 residues. V lost 0 bases to trimming and J lost 10 bases; unmatched junction nucleotides: 4. The germline V gene encodes CDR1 LGHNA and CDR2 YSLEER. CDR3 residues: CASSQDTSGRFEQFF. CDR3 coding DNA: TGCGCCAGCAGCCAAGATACTAGCGGGAGGTTCGAGCAGTTCTTC.

This clone came up once. The V and J genes are TRBV10-3 and TRBJ1-1; D not certain. V lost 11 bases, J lost 0 bases, and 10 bases lay in between. The CDR3 loop spans 12 amino acids. CDR1 is ENHRY, CDR2 SYGVKD, per germline. DNA of the CDR3: TGTGCCTCAGGTTGGTTGAACACTGAAGCTTTCTTT. Protein: CASGWLNTEAFF.

The rearrangement joins TRBV11-2 to TRBJ2-7; TRBD2 agrees at 8 bases. From germline, CDR1 is SGHAT and CDR2 FQNNGV. This CDR3 has 14 amino acids. V lost 5 bases to trimming and J lost 3 bases; unmatched junction nucleotides: 6. The CDR3 region has the DNA TGTGCCAGCAGCGCCGCGGGGGGTTTCTACGAGCAGTACTTC. Its translation: CASSAAGGFYEQYF.